This entry lists 14 T cell receptor beta chains sequenced from one sample in a study of blood T cell repertoires in COVID-19. Here immunoSEQ multiplex PCR was the method, and the copy in TCRdb shows in-frame clones only, minus some. The sample lists about 320,000 clones, roughly 87% occurring once. Sequencing was carried out using PBMCs or T cells enriched from blood (not recorded which). These receptors were taken from a woman aged 25 to 39 who had recovered from COVID-19.

The chain recombines TRBV4-2 with TRBJ2-7; D remains unclear. V was shortened by 1 base and J by 2 bases, with 12 bases between the two germline ends. The CDR3 length is 15 residues. The germline gives CDR1 LGHNA, CDR2 YNFKEQ. CDR3 nucleotide sequence: TGTGCCAGCAGCCAAGTGGTGGCGGAGACCTACGAGCAGTACTTC. This encodes CASSQVVAETYEQYF.

The J gene is TRBJ1-5, the V gene TRBV3-1 (or the pseudogene TRBV3-2), with D unclear. The V end was cut by 3 bases, the J end by 1 base, with 13 bases between. The V gene's germline CDR1 is LGHDT and CDR2 YNNKEL (reference sequence). The CDR3 sequence is 16 residues long. The DNA of the CDR3 is TGTGCCAGCAGCCACGGGGTCCTGGGGAGCAATCAGCCCCAGCATTTT. It encodes CASSHGVLGSNQPQHF.

The V call is TRBV6-5, the J call TRBJ1-2; 7 bases align to TRBD1. Per the germline V gene, CDR1 is MNHEY and CDR2 is SVGAGI. The CDR3 totals 14 residues. J was trimmed by 0 bases and V by 6 bases; bases with no gene match: 4. CDR3 bases: TGTGCCAGCAGAGGGACAGTCACTAACTATGGCTACACCTTC. This encodes CASRGTVTNYGYTF.

The chain combines TRBV4-1 with TRBJ2-5; D remains unclear. Trimming shortened V by 5 bases and J by 5 bases, and 15 bases separated the two germline ends. This CDR3 contains 14 residues. Germline-derived CDR1 and CDR2 are MGHRA and YSYEKL. CDR3 in amino acids: CASSDNEVSETQYF. In DNA, the CDR3 is TGCGCCAGCAGCGATAACGAGGTGTCGGAGACCCAGTACTTC.

This clone was observed a handful of times. A junction boundary mismatches the germline segment, possibly from a read error. The chain carries TRBV9 and TRBJ2-7; TRBD2 matches at 9 bases. This CDR3 contains 18 residues. Germline V gene data show CDR1 as SGDLS and CDR2 as YYNGEE. The chain's CDR3 is CASSPRVGVGTSSHEQYF. In nucleotides, the CDR3 is TGTGCCAGCAGCCCTAGAGTAGGAGTGGGGACTAGCTCCCACGAGCAGTACTTC.

This clone was counted a few times. The chain couples TRBV4-2 to TRBJ1-4, with D perhaps matching TRBD1 (5 bases). The CDR3 has 15 amino acids. With 0 bases removed from V and 5 bases from J, the gap between germline ends came to 10 bases. Germline loops: CDR1 LGHNA, CDR2 YNFKEQ. This CDR3 is CASSQDRAGNEKLFF. Written as DNA, the CDR3 is TGTGCCAGCAGCCAAGATCGGGCAGGGAATGAAAAACTGTTTTTT.

J is TRBJ1-2 and V is TRBV4-2; TRBD1 matches at 8 bases. The trim removed 4 bases at V and 5 bases at J, leaving 9 bases unmatched. The germline gives CDR1 LGHNA, CDR2 YNFKEQ. The CDR3 sequence is 15 residues long. In DNA, the CDR3 is TGTGCCAGCAGCCCTACGACAGGGGACACTTATGGCTACACCTTC. This translates into CASSPTTGDTYGYTF.

This clone was seen only once. The rearrangement uses TRBV5-4 and TRBJ1-1; TRBD1 matches 7 bases. V shed 4 bases, J shed 1 base, and the junction held 4 bases outside the gene matches. CDR1 and CDR2 from the germline V gene are SGHNT and YYREEE (reference sequence). The CDR3 is 14 residues long. CDR3 sequence (DNA): TGTGCCAGCAGCAGGAGACAGGGGAACACTGAAGCTTTCTTT. Translated: CASSRRQGNTEAFF.

The rearrangement uses TRBV9 and TRBJ1-4; D may be TRBD1 (6 bases). The V end was cut by 4 bases, the J end by 0 bases, with 19 bases between. The CDR3 spans 18 residues. Germline assignment: CDR1 SGDLS and CDR2 YYNGEE. The CDR3 sequence is CASSSPGGASATNEKLFF. DNA of the CDR3: TGTGCCAGCAGCTCACCGGGGGGGGCCTCCGCAACTAATGAAAAACTGTTTTTT.

The chain joins TRBV3-1 (or the pseudogene TRBV3-2) to TRBJ1-2; D might be TRBD1 (6 bases). This CDR3 spans 15 amino acids. The germline CDR1 and CDR2 sequences are LGHDT and YNNKEL (reference sequence). V was trimmed by 0 bases and J by 4 bases, leaving 12 bases between them. The CDR3 sequence: CASSQDQGTLYGYTF. In nucleotides, the CDR3 is TGTGCCAGCAGCCAAGATCAGGGGACACTCTATGGCTACACCTTC.

The table lists this clone with a few counts. The chain links TRBV5-1 to TRBJ2-1; tentatively, D is TRBD1 (5 bases). V was cut by 5 bases and J by 0 bases, with 12 bases left in between. The CDR3 extends over 15 amino acids. Germline CDR1 is SGHRS and CDR2 is YFSETQ. The CDR3 loop reads CASRDKTSSYNEQFF. As DNA, the CDR3 is TGCGCCAGCAGGGACAAAACAAGCTCCTACAATGAGCAGTTCTTC.

The chain carries TRBV7-9 and TRBJ1-1; D not resolved. V lost 0 bases and J lost 11, with 10 bases in between. Per the germline V gene, CDR1 is SEHNR and CDR2 is FQNEAQ (reference sequence). CDR3 length: 12 amino acids. CDR3 in amino acids: CASSLADSSAFF. The CDR3 DNA reads as TGTGCCAGCAGCTTAGCCGACTCTTCCGCTTTCTTT.

The chain is built from TRBV12-5 and TRBJ2-7; possibly TRBD1 for D (7 bases). V gave up 1 base and J gave up 5 bases, with 12 bases separating them. This CDR3 is 14 amino acids long. Germline V gene data show CDR1 as LGHNT and CDR2 as FRNRAP. CDR3 in DNA: TGTGCTAGTGGTTTGGCAGGGGGGTGGGACGAGCAGTACTTC. Its protein product is CASGLAGGWDEQYF.

This clone has just a few counts. The chain links TRBV25-1 to TRBJ1-3, with 7 bases matching TRBD1. J was trimmed by 0 bases and V by 6 bases; bases with no gene match: 5. Germline V lookup: CDR1 MGHDK, CDR2 SYGVNS. This CDR3 has 15 residues. Written as DNA, the CDR3 is TGTGCCAGCAGCCAGGGGGATCGCTCTGGAAACACCATATATTTT. Residues: CASSQGDRSGNTIYF.